This T cell receptor (beta chain) was captured by sequencing in a study of patients and donors after allogeneic stem cell transplantation. J lost 10 bases, V lost 3 bases, and 10 bases had no gene match. Germline CDR1 is DFQATT and CDR2 is SNEGSKA (reference sequence). The CDR3 is 15 residues long. TCRdb reprocessed the RT-PCR reads with MiXCR, giving one entry per CDR3 protein. The sample includes some 150,000 distinct CDR3 sequences, over 30% of them seen just once. The receptor's source is a human donor who was either an allogeneic HSCT recipient or a stem cell or donor lymphocyte infusion donor (not recorded which). It is not recorded whose cells these are; they may come from a transplant donor. The gene calls are TRBV20-1 and TRBJ1-6, with 9 bases fitting TRBD1. Material: blood, either unsorted or a sorted T cell fraction (not recorded which). The CDR3 sequence is CSASGTGQLWSPLHF. The CDR3 nucleotides read TGCAGTGCTAGTGGGACAGGGCAATTGTGGTCACCCCTCCACTTT.